One sample yielded the 3 T cell receptor beta chains listed below, sequenced in a study of cytomegalovirus exposure and HLA in healthy donors. It was with 60 Vbeta and 13 Jbeta primers that the PCR ran. TCRdb's table, derived via immunoSEQ multiplex PCR, lists solely in-frame clones and lacks some. The table has 250,000 or so clones, about nine tenths seen once. The sequencing input was PBMCs. The receptors stem from a girl aged 2 to 10 in good health and CMV-seronegative.

In nucleotides, the CDR3 is TGTGCCATCAGGACTAGCGGGGATGGGGAGCAGTACTTC. Protein: CAIRTSGDGEQYF. The gene calls are TRBV10-3 and TRBJ2-7, with 11 nucleotides matching TRBD2. CDR3 length: 13 residues. Trimming at V came to 6 bases and at J to 7 bases, leaving 5 bases not matched to a gene. Looked up from germline, CDR1 is ENHRY and CDR2 is SYGVKD.

A single count supports this clone. This chain uses TRBV30 with TRBJ1-4, with a weak D call TRBD1 (5 bases). Per germline, CDR1 GTSNPN and CDR2 SVGIG (reference sequence). V was clipped by 3 bases and J by 8 bases, with 19 bases between them. This CDR3 comprises 15 residues. The CDR3 protein is CAWSHGTLMGEKLFF. CDR3 coding DNA: TGTGCCTGGAGCCACGGGACTTTGATGGGGGAAAAACTGTTTTTT.

V and J are TRBV11-2 and TRBJ2-7, with D hard to call. Trimming removed 5 bases from V and 3 bases from J, with 11 bases in between. This CDR3 has 13 amino acids. Germline CDR1 and CDR2: SGHAT and FQNNGV. CDR3 DNA sequence: TGTGCCAGCAGCCCTCCCCCTAACTACGAGCAGTACTTC. Its protein is CASSPPPNYEQYF. The whole variable domain, filled in from reference TRBV11-2 and TRBJ2-7, reads EAGVAQSPRYKIIEKRQSVAFWCNPISGHATLYWYQQILGQGPKLLIQFQNNGVVDDSQLPKDRFSAERLKGVDSTLKIQPAKLEDSAVYLCASSPPPNYEQYFGPGTRLTVT.